The source of this T cell receptor (beta chain) is a study of cytomegalovirus exposure and HLA in healthy donors. About the research overall: A data release that came early held about 89 million unique TCRs from HLA-typed donors. Points from the study as a whole: Sequencing probably produced one cluster of sequence variants that were highly shared. V segments that were indistinguishable, TRBV6-2 and TRBV6-3 among them, were omitted from analysis. According to a later analysis, donors in an Asian-associated ancestry cluster reportedly had fewer N-insertions than the approximately 720-donor mean.

The sample holds one count of this clone. Its cognate antigen is unknown. The primer mix had 60 Vbeta and 13 Jbeta primers. TCRdb's table, derived via immunoSEQ multiplex PCR, lists solely in-frame clones and lacks some. The sample records 74,000 or so clones, around 80% being singletons. CDR1 is SGHTS and CDR2 is YDEGEE in the germline V gene. The CDR3 has 13 residues. Trimming left V 2 bases short and J 5 bases short, with 8 bases between. This clonotype was obtained from a man aged 45-60 years in good health and CMV-seropositive. The rearrangement links TRBV5-8 to TRBJ1-5; D is possibly TRBD1 (6 bases). Sequenced input: PBMCs. CDR3 coding DNA: TGTGCCAGCAGCTTAAACAGGGATCAGCCCCAGCATTTT. Encoded protein: CASSLNRDQPQHF.